The 2 T cell receptor beta chains presented below share a single source sample, sequenced in a study of control samples from healthy donors and cancer patients. The protocol was immunoSEQ multiplex PCR, while the TCRdb copy is restricted to in-frame clones and leaves out a portion. The sample consists of tens of thousands of clones, approximately 89% of them appearing once. Sequenced material: PBMCs. All receptors derive from a man aged 55 to 70 with colorectal cancer.

V and J are TRBV10-3 and TRBJ2-5; TRBD1 aligns across 8 bases. With 2 bases clipped from V and 3 bases from J, the junction kept 8 bases outside the gene matches. CDR3 length equals 16 residues. Germline V gives CDR1 ENHRY, CDR2 SYGVKD. The CDR3 region is CAISEPGQAWKETQYF. CDR3 bases: TGTGCCATCAGTGAGCCGGGACAGGCGTGGAAAGAGACCCAGTACTTC.

V and J are TRBV29-1 and TRBJ2-2, with a possible D match to TRBD1 (6 bases). CDR1 is SQVTM and CDR2 is ANQGSEA in the germline V gene. Trimming removed 6 bases from V and 6 bases from J, with 17 bases in between. This CDR3 is 14 amino acids long. DNA for the CDR3: TGCAGCGTCCAGGGGCTAGTTGAGTCCGGGGAGCTGTTTTTT. Amino acid sequence: CSVQGLVESGELFF.